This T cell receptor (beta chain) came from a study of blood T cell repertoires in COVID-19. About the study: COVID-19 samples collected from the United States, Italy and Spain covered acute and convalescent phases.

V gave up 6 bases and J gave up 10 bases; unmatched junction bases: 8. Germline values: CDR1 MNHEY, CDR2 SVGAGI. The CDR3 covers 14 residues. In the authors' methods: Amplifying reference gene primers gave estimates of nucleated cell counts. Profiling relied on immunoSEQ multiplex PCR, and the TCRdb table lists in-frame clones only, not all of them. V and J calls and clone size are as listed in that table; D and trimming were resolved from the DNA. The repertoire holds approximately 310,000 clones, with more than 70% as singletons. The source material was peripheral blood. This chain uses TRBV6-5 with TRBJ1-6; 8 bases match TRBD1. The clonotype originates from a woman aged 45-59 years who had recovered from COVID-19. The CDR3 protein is CASSARGRQSPLHF. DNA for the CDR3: TGTGCCAGCAGCGCCAGGGGGCGACAATCACCCCTCCACTTT.